This T cell receptor (beta chain) was sequenced for a study of blood T cell repertoires in COVID-19. Trimming shortened V by 4 bases and J by 4 bases, and 20 bases separated the two germline ends. This CDR3 is 16 amino acids long. Germline V gene lookup returns CDR1 SGHTA and CDR2 FQGNSA. In the original workflow: How many nucleated cells were present was estimated from reference gene primer amplification. This table comes from immunoSEQ multiplex PCR, and its TCRdb copy is limited to in-frame clones, with some not included. Clonal size and the V and J genes are those of that table, whereas D and trimming came from the DNA. Of under 300,000 clones listed, roughly 89% are singletons.

The source is a woman between 40 and 50 years old who had recovered from COVID-19. Sequences were obtained from peripheral blood. The rearrangement joins TRBV7-2 to TRBJ2-7, with D possibly matching TRBD2 (5 bases). The CDR3 here is CASSSRTAHSRYEQYF. CDR3 nucleotide sequence: TGTGCCAGCAGCTCAAGGACTGCCCATTCAAGGTACGAGCAGTACTTC.